This T cell receptor (beta chain) was identified during a study of cytomegalovirus exposure and HLA in healthy donors. For this clone: The antigen is undetermined.

Study results and caveats: TCR beta sequences reportedly predicted most subjects' HLA-A and HLA-B alleles accurately.

Trimming at V came to 0 bases and at J to 3 bases, leaving 6 bases not matched to a gene. Germline CDR1 reads LGHNA; CDR2 reads YSLEER. The CDR3 covers 18 residues. Use of 60 Vbeta and 13 Jbeta primers characterized the PCR. TCRdb's copy holds only in-frame clones and misses some; the assay was immunoSEQ multiplex PCR. The table shows 150,000 to 200,000 clones, with around 83% occurring only once. The chain links TRBV4-3 to TRBJ1-4; 11 bases fit TRBD1. Source material: PBMCs. The TCR was taken from a man aged 50-60 years in good health and CMV-seronegative. The CDR3 coding sequence is TGCGCCAGCAGCCAAGATCGGTGGACAGGGGGCCCTAATGAAAAACTGTTTTTT. Its protein product is CASSQDRWTGGPNEKLFF.